The present T cell receptor beta chain was sequenced within a study of cytomegalovirus exposure and HLA in healthy donors. Study-level points and caveats: When analyzed later, the rates of TCR association showed variation by HLA locus, with DRB1 the most and HLA-C the fewest.

The PCR ran on 60 Vbeta and 13 Jbeta primers. Some clones are missing from TCRdb's copy, which holds only in-frame ones; the method was immunoSEQ multiplex PCR. The sample gives some 130,000 clones, more than 7.5% of which show up once; roughly 2% is in the top ten. This clone was seen only a few times. The antigen is unknown. V dropped 2 bases and J dropped 7 bases, with 14 bases sitting between them. This CDR3 contains 14 residues. Germline CDR1 reads MNHEY; CDR2 reads SMNVEV (reference sequence). V gene TRBV27 combines with J gene TRBJ2-5; D perhaps matches TRBD2 (6 bases). The material sequenced was PBMCs. The TCR was taken from a man aged 45-65 years in good health and CMV-seronegative. The CDR3 here is CASSLGGDAGTQYF. CDR3 nucleotides: TGTGCCAGCAGTTTAGGAGGGGACGCGGGGACCCAGTACTTC.